The present TCR beta chain was sequenced within a study of cytomegalovirus exposure and HLA in healthy donors. Study context: The approximately 130 validation repertoires matched the 666 first-cohort repertoires in platform, a later analysis reported. Study results and caveats: Accounts indicate the classifier identified cytomegalovirus status with strong specificity and sensitivity. Within the approximately 130 validation repertoires, first-cohort TCR clusters tended to co-occur, according to a later analysis. The study put about 180 TCR beta chains on its list as cytomegalovirus-associated.

There are 16 residues in the CDR3. Losses at the gene ends were 7 bases for V and 4 bases for J; bases not matched to a gene: 10. Germline CDR1 LNHDA, CDR2 SQIVND (reference sequence). As for this clone: Its antigen is not identified.

The method was immunoSEQ multiplex PCR; TCRdb's version includes in-frame clones alone and lacks a portion of them. In the table there are approximately 260,000 clones, 86% of which are singletons. Sequencing was performed on PBMCs. The TCR sequence derives from a woman between 18 and 30 years old in good health and CMV-seronegative. J is TRBJ2-3 and V is TRBV19, with TRBD2 matching 11 bases. CDR3 residues: CASTTWASGGPDTQYF. DNA for the CDR3: TGTGCCAGTACCACATGGGCTAGCGGGGGGCCAGATACGCAGTATTTT.